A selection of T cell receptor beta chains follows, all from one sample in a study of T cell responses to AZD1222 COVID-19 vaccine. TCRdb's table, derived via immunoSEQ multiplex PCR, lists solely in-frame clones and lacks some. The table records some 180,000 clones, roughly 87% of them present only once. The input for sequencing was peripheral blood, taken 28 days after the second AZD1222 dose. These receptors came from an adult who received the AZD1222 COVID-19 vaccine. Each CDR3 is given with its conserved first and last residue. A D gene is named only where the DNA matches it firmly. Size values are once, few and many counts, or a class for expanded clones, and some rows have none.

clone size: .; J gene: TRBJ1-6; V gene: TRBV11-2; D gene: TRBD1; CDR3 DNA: TGTGCCAGCAGCTTAGACGCGGACAGGGCAACCTATAATTCACCCCTCCACTTT; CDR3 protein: CASSLDADRATYNSPLHF
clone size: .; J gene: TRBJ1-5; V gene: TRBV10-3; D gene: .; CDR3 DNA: TGTGCCACCTACAGTGGAGAAGGGCAGCCCCAGCATTTT; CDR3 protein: CATYSGEGQPQHF
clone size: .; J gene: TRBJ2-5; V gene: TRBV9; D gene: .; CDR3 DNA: TGTGCCACAAAGAAGGGGGGGGTGCAGACCCAGTACTTC; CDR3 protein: CATKKGGVQTQYF
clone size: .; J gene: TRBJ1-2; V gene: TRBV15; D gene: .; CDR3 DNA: TGTGCCACCAGCAGGGATCGGGGGTTAGTCTATGGCTACACCTTC; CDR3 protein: CATSRDRGLVYGYTF
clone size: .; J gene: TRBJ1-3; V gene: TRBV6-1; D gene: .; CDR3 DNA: TGTGCCAGCAGTAAACAGAACTCTGGAAACACCATATATTTT; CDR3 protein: CASSKQNSGNTIYF
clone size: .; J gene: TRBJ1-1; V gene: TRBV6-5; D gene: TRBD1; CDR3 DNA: TGTGCCAGCTCAGGGACAGGGAGTAGTAAGGCTGAAGCTTTCTTT; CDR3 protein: CASSGTGSSKAEAFF
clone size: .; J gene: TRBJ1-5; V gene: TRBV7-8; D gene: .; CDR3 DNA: TGTGCCAGCAGCCTCCGGACGGGAATCAATCAGCCCCAGCATTTT; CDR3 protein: CASSLRTGINQPQHF
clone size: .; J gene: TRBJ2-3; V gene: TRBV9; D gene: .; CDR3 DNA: TGTGCCAGCAGCGTAGTGGCTGGTGTATACTACACAGATACGCAGTATTTT; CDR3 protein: CASSVVAGVYYTDTQYF
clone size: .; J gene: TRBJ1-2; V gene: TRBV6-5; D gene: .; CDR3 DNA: TGTGCCAGCAGTTACTTCCCGGGACGGATTAACTATGGCTACACCTTC; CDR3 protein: CASSYFPGRINYGYTF
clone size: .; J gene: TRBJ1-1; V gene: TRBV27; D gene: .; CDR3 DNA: TGTGCCAGCAGTAGTGTACACATGAACACTGAAGCTTTCTTT; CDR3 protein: CASSSVHMNTEAFF
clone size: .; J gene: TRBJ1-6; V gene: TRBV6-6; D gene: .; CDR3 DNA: TGTGCCAGCATCGAGATTCAGGGTCACTATAATTCACCCCTCCACTTT; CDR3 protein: CASIEIQGHYNSPLHF
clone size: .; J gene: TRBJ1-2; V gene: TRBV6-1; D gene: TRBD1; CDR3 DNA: TGTGCCAGCAGTGAAAGGACAGGGATTGGCTACACCTTC; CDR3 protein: CASSERTGIGYTF
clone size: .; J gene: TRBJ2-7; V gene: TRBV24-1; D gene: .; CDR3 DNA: TGTGCCACCCAGGGGGACTTCACGGAGGACGAGCAGTACTTC; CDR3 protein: CATQGDFTEDEQYF
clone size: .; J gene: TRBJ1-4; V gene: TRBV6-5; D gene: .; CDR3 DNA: TGTGCCAGCAGTTACGGGAGGGTTGAAAAACTGTTTTTT; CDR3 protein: CASSYGRVEKLFF
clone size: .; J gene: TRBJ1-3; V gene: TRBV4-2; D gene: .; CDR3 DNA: TGTGCCAGCAGCCCACCAGCGCCAAACACCATATATTTT; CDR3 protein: CASSPPAPNTIYF
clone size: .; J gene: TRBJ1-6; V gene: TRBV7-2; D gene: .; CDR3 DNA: TGTGCCAGCAGCTTAGGGGTGGCAGGGTATAATTCACCCCTCCACTTT; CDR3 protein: CASSLGVAGYNSPLHF
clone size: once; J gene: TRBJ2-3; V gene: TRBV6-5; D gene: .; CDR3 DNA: TGTGCCAGCAGTTACAGGGAGGTAGATACGCAGTATTTT; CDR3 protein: CASSYREVDTQYF
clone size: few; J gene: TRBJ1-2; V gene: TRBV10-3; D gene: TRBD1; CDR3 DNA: TGTGCCATCAGTGAGTCGACAGGGCTTGGCTACACCTTC; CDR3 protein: CAISESTGLGYTF
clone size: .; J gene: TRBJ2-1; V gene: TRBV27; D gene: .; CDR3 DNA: TGTGCCAGCAGTTTATCCCCCAGGTCTGTAAATGAGCAGTTCTTC; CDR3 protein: CASSLSPRSVNEQFF
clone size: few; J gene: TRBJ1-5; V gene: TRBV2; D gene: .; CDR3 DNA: TGTGCCAGCACCTCGGAAAGGGCAGGTATTCAGCCCCAGCATTTT; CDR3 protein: CASTSERAGIQPQHF
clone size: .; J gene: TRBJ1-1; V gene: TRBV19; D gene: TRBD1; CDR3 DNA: TGTGCCAGTAGTATAGAGGGGACAGGGACGAACACTGAAGCTTTCTTT; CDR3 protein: CASSIEGTGTNTEAFF
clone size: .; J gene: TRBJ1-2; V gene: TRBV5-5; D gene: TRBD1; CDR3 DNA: TGTGCCAGCAGCGGGACAGGAAGAAATGGCTACACCTTC; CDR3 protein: CASSGTGRNGYTF
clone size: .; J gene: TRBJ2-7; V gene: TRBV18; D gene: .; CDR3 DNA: TGTGCCAGCTCATCGAGGTCTGAAACAGCGTACTACGAGCAGTACTTC; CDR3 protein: CASSSRSETAYYEQYF
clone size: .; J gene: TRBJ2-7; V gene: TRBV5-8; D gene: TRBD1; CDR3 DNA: TGTGCCAGCAGCTCCGACCGTATGGGACAGTGGAGCTCCTACGAGCAGTACTTC; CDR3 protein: CASSSDRMGQWSSYEQYF
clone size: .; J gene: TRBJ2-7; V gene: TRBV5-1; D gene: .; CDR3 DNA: TGCGCCAGCAGCCCGACCCGCCGGGGCGAGCAGTACTTC; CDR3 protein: CASSPTRRGEQYF
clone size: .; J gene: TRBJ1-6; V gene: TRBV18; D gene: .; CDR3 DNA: TGTGCCAGCTCACCCCCCTCGGGGGGGGATCTAAGGGCACCCCTCCACTTT; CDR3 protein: CASSPPSGGDLRAPLHF
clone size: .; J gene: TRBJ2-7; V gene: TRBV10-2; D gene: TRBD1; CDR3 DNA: TGCGCCAGCAGTGAGCGGGACAGGGGTTCCTACGAGCAGTACTTC; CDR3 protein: CASSERDRGSYEQYF
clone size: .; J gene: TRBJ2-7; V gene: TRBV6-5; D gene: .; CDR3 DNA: TGTGCCAGCAGGGGAGACACACTGGAGCAGTACTTC; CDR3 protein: CASRGDTLEQYF
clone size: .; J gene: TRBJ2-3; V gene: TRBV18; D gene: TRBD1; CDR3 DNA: TGTGCCAGCTCCCGAGGACAGGGGGCGCTAAGAGATACGCAGTATTTT; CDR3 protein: CASSRGQGALRDTQYF
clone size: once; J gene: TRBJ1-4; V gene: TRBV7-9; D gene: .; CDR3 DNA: TGTGCCAGCAGCTTAGTAAAAGGGGGTACTAATGAAAAACTGTTTTTT; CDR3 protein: CASSLVKGGTNEKLFF
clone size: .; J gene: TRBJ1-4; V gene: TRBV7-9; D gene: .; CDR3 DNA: TGTGCCAGCACCTTAGGACGGAGTCAGGCTGAAAAACTGTTTTTT; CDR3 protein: CASTLGRSQAEKLFF
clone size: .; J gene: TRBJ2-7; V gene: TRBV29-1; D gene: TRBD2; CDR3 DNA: TGCAGCGTTAAGGCCACTAGCGGGGGGGCCTCTAGGGAAACCTACGAGCAGTACTTC; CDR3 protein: CSVKATSGGASRETYEQYF
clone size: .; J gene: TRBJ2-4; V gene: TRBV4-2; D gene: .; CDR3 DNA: TGTGCCAGCAGCCAAGAGTCAGGGTTGAAAAACATTCAGTACTTC; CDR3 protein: CASSQESGLKNIQYF
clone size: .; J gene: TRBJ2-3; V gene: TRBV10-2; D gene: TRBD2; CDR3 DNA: TGCGCCAGCAGACTAGCGGGGGCGAAGGATACGCAGTATTTT; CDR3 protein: CASRLAGAKDTQYF
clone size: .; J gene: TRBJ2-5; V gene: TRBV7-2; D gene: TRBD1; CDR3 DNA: TGTGCCAGCAGCTTAGCCCTAGGGGGCTGGGAGACCCAGTACTTC; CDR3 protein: CASSLALGGWETQYF
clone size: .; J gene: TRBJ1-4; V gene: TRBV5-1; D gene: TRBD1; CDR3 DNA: TGCGCCAGCAGCTTGGGGGGCCTTCGACAGGGACTCGAAAAACTGTTTTTT; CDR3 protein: CASSLGGLRQGLEKLFF
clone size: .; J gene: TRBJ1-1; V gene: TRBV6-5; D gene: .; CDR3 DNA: TGTGCCAGCAGCCCCAGGGGAGTAAAGACTGAAGCTTTCTTT; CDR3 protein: CASSPRGVKTEAFF
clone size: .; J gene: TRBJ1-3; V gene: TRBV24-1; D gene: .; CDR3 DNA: TGTGCCACCAGTGATGCCAGTGGAAACACCATATATTTT; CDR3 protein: CATSDASGNTIYF
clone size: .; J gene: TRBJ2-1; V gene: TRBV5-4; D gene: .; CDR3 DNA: TGTGCCAGCAGCCCGCCCGATTACAATGAGCAGTTCTTC; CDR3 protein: CASSPPDYNEQFF
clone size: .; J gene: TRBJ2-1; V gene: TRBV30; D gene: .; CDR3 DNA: TGTGCCTGGGGTGTAGGCAATGAGCAGTTCTTC; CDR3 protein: CAWGVGNEQFF
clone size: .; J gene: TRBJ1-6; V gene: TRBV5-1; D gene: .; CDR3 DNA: TGCGCCAGCAGCTTGGTCCAGGGGTATAATTCACCCCTCCACTTT; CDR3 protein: CASSLVQGYNSPLHF
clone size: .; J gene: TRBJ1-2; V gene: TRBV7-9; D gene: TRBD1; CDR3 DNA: TGTGCCAGCAGCGATACCCTGACAGGGGGAGATCATGGCTACACCTTC; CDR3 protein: CASSDTLTGGDHGYTF
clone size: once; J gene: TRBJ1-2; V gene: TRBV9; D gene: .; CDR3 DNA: TGTGCCAGCAGCGTTGGCCTTGGGGGGTTGGATGGCTACACCTTC; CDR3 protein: CASSVGLGGLDGYTF
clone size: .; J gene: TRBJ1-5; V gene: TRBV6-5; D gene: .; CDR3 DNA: TGTGCCAGCAGTTACGGGTCAGGGGCTCAGCCCCAGCATTTT; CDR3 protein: CASSYGSGAQPQHF
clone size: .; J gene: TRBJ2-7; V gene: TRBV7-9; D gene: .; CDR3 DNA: TGTGCCAGCAGCTTAGGGCTATCCCACTACGAGCAGTACTTC; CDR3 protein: CASSLGLSHYEQYF
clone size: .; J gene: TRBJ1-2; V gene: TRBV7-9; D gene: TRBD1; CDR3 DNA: TGTGCCAGCAGCTTAGCGCAGACAGGGAATGGCTACACCTTC; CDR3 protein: CASSLAQTGNGYTF
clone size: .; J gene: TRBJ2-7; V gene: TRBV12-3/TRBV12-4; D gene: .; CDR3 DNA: TGTGCCAGCAGTAGGGAGGCCGAGCAGTACTTC; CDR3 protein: CASSREAEQYF
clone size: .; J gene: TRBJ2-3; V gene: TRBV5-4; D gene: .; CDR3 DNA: TGTGCCAGCCAAAGATCTAGCACAGATACGCAGTATTTT; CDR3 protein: CASQRSSTDTQYF
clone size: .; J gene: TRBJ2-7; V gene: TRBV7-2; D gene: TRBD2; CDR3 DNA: TGTGCCAGCAGCCGTGGACTAGCGGGGGACGAGCAGTACTTC; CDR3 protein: CASSRGLAGDEQYF
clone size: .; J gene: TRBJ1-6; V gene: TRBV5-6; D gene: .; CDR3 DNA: TGTGCCAGCAGCTTGGCGGGCGGCACAGAAAATTCACCCCTCCACTTT; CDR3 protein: CASSLAGGTENSPLHF
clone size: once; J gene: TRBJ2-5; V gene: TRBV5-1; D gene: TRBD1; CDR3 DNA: TGCGCCAGCAGTTCCGGGACAGGGTCACAAGAGACCCAGTACTTC; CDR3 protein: CASSSGTGSQETQYF